A single sample gave rise to the 8 T cell receptor beta chains below, sequenced in a study of T-cell reconstitution after alpha-beta-depleted transplantation in children. For TCRbeta, the library was prepared with unique molecular identifiers. TCRdb reprocessed the PCR reads with MiXCR, giving one entry per CDR3 protein. The sample includes about 830,000 distinct CDR3 sequences, roughly 15% of them seen just once. Specimen: PBMCs, mostly from graft donor cells, collected 360 days after TCRalphabeta/CD19-depleted stem cell transplant. The receptors originated from a male patient younger than 18 who had a stem cell transplant for acute lymphoblastic leukemia, so the T cells may come from the graft donor.

The genes are TRBV5-1 and TRBJ2-4, with 7 bases that match TRBD2. This CDR3 comprises 15 residues. From germline, CDR1 is SGHRS and CDR2 YFSETQ. With V trimmed by 6 bases and J by 3 bases, 9 bases remained unmatched. CDR3 sequence: CASNERELDKNIQYF. CDR3 nucleotides: TGCGCCAGCAACGAGCGGGAACTAGACAAAAACATTCAGTACTTC.

The sample holds a few counts of this clonotype. This sequence joins TRBV12-3 or TRBV12-4 and TRBJ1-5; tentative D call: TRBD1 (6 bases). V was cut by 5 bases and J by 2 bases, with 13 bases left in between. The CDR3 sequence is 15 residues long. CDR3 DNA sequence: TGTGCCAGCAGTCCAGGGGTTAGGGGCAATCAGCCCCAGCATTTT. It is translated as CASSPGVRGNQPQHF.

About this clonotype itself: A much larger clonotype is one base distant, so this may be a read error. The chain recombines TRBV7-9 with TRBJ1-5; 8 bases agree with TRBD1. This CDR3 has 15 amino acids. Germline V gives CDR1 SEHNR, CDR2 FQNEAQ (reference sequence). CDR3 nucleotide sequence: TGTGCCAGCAGCCCTGGACAGGGTGGCAATCAGCCCCAGGATTTT. It translates to CASSPGQGGNQPQDF.

In its sample, this clonotype was seen a few times. The V gene is TRBV20-1, the J gene TRBJ1-2; D unclear. The V end lost 2 bases, the J end lost 5 bases, and 6 bases lay between the germline ends. This CDR3 comprises 11 residues. CDR1 and CDR2 from the germline V gene are DFQATT and SNEGSKA (reference sequence). The CDR3 here is CSARPDYGYTF. CDR3 DNA sequence: TGCAGTGCTAGACCGGATTATGGCTACACCTTC.

This rearrangement joins TRBV7-6 to TRBJ2-2, with TRBD1 identical over 8 bases. Germline V gene sequence: CDR1 SGHVS, CDR2 FNYEAQ. Trimming removed 5 bases from V and 4 bases from J; junction bases left unmatched: 21. The length of the CDR3 is 20 residues. The CDR3 DNA sequence: TGTGCCAGCAGCCCCCTGCCGGACAGGGATATTAACCAGGCCACCGGGGAGCTGTTTTTT. Translation gives CASSPLPDRDINQATGELFF.

The chain uses TRBV15 and TRBJ2-5; the D gene is possibly TRBD1 (5 bases). Trimming pared 4 bases from V and 1 base from J, leaving 13 bases between. The V gene's germline CDR1 is LNHNV and CDR2 YYDKDF (reference sequence). CDR3 length: 15 residues. CDR3 sequence: CATSILPDSQETQYF. In nucleotides, the CDR3 is TGTGCCACCAGCATTCTTCCCGACAGCCAAGAGACCCAGTACTTC.

This clonotype was counted a few times. The chain uses TRBV18 and TRBJ2-5; D is unresolved. Germline V gives CDR1 KGHSH, CDR2 LQKENI. V lost 2 bases, J lost 0 bases, and 13 bases lay in between. CDR3 length: 16 residues. The CDR3 here is CASSPLSAAYQETQYF. The CDR3, as DNA: TGTGCCAGCTCACCATTATCGGCAGCCTACCAAGAGACCCAGTACTTC.

This clonotype was recorded at least ten times. The CDR3 nucleotides are TGCAGTGCTAGAGATCCCGTGACTCAAGTCGCTAATACGCAGTATTTT. The encoded protein is CSARDPVTQVANTQYF. The chain employs TRBV20-1 and TRBJ2-3; D unresolved. V shed 0 bases and J shed 7 bases, with 20 bases lying between them. Germline CDR1 DFQATT, CDR2 SNEGSKA (reference sequence). The CDR3 totals 16 residues.